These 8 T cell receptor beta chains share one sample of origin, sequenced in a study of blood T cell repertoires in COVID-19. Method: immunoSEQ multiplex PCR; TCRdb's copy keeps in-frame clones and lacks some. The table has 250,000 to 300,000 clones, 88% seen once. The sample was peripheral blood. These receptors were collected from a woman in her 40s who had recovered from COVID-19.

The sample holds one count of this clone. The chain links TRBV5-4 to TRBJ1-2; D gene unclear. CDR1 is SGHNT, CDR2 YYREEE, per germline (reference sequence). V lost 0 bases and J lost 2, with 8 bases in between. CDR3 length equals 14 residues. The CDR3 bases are TGTGCCAGCAGCTTGGGGGCAGAGAACTATGGCTACACCTTC. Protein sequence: CASSLGAENYGYTF.

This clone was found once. CDR3 DNA: TGTGCCAGCAAGGGGCCCGCCTCCTACGAGCAGTACGTC. It is translated as CASKGPASYEQYV. This chain joins TRBV2 and TRBJ2-7, with a weak D call TRBD1 (5 bases). The CDR3 sequence is 13 residues long. Germline assignment: CDR1 SNHLY and CDR2 FYNNEI. Trimming removed 7 bases at V and 0 bases at J, with 10 bases between.

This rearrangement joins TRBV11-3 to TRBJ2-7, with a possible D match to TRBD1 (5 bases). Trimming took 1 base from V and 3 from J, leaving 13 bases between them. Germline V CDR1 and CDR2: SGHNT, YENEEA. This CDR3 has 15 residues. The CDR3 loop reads CASSLASGPGYEQYV. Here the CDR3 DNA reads TGTGCCAGCAGCTTAGCCTCAGGGCCCGGCTACGAGCAGTACGTC.

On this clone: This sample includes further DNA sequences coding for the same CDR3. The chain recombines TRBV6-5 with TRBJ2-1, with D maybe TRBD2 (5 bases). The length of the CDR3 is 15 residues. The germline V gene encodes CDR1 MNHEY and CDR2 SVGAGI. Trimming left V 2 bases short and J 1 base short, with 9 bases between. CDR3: CASSYGRGSYNEQFF. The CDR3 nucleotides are TGTGCCAGCAGTTACGGTCGGGGTTCCTACAATGAGCAGTTCTTC.

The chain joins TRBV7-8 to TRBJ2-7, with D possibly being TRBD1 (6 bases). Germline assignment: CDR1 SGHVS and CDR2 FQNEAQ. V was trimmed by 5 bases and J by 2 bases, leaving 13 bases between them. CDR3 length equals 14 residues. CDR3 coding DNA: TGTGCCAGCAGCCTCGGGACACTGACCTACGAGCAGTACTTC. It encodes CASSLGTLTYEQYF.

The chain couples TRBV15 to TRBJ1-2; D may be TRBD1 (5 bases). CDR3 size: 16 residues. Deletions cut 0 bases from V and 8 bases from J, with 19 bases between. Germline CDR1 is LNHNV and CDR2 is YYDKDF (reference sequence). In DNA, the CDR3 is TGTGCCACCAGCAGAGAAGGGGCCTCAGGGTACGGGGGCTACACCTTC. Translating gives CATSREGASGYGGYTF.

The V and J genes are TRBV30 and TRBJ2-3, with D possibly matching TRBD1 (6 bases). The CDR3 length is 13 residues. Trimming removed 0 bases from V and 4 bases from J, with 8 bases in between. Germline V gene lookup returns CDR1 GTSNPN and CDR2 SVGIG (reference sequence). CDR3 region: CAWSVPGADTQYF. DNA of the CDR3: TGTGCCTGGAGTGTACCAGGGGCAGATACGCAGTATTTT. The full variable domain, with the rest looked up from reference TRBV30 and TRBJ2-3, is SQTIHQWPATLVQPVGSPLSLECTVEGTSNPNLYWYRQAAGRGLQLLFYSVGIGQISSEVPQNLSASRPQDRQFILSSKKLLLSDSGFYLCAWSVPGADTQYFGPGTRLTVL.

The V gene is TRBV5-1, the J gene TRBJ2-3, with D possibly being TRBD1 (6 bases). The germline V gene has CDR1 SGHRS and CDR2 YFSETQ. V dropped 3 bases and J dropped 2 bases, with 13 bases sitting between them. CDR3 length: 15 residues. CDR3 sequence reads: CASSSPGHFTDTQYF. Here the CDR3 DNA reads TGCGCCAGCAGCTCACCGGGACACTTCACAGATACGCAGTATTTT.